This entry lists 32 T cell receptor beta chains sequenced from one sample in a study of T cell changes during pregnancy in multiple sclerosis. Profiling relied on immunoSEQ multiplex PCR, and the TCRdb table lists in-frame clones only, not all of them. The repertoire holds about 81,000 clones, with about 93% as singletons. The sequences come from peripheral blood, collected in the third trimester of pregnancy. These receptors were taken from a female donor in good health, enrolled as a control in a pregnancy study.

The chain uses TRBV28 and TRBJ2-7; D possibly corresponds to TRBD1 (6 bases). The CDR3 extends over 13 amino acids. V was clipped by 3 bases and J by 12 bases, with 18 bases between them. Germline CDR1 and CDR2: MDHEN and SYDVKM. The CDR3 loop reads CASSFLRRQDPYF. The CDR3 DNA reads TGTGCCAGCAGTTTTTTACGTCGACAGGACCCGTACTTC.

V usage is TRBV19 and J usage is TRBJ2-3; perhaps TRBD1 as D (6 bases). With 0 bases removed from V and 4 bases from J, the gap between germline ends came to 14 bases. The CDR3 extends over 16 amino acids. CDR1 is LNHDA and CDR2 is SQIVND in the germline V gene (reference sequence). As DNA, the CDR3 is TGTGCCAGTAGTATAGAGGGGGCCCATTTATCAGATACGCAGTATTTT. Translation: CASSIEGAHLSDTQYF.

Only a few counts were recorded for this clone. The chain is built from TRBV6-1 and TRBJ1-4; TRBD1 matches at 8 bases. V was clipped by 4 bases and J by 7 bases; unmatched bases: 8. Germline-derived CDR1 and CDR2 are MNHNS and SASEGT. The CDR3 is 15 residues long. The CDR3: CASSAGQGGGEKLFF. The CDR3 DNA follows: TGTGCCAGCAGTGCCGGACAGGGAGGGGGTGAAAAACTGTTTTTT.

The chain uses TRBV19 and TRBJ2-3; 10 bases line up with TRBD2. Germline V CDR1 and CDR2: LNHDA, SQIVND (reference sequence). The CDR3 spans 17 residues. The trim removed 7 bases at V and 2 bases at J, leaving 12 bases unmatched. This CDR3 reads CASKSYTSGTSTDTQYF. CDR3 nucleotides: TGTGCCAGTAAATCGTATACTAGCGGGACGTCCACAGATACGCAGTATTTT.

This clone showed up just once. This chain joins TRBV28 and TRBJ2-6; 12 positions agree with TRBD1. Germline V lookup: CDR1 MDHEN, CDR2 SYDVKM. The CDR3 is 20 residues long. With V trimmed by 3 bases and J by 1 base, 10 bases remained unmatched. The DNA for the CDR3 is TGTGCCAGCAGTTTTGTGTTGGGGACAGGGGGCGAATCTGGGGCCAACGTCCTGACTTTC. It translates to CASSFVLGTGGESGANVLTF.

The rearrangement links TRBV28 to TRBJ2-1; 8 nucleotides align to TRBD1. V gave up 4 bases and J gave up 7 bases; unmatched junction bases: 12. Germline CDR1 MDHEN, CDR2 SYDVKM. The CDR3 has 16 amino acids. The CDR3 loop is CASSSHRGIRGNEQFF. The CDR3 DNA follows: TGTGCCAGCAGTTCCCACAGGGGGATCCGGGGTAATGAGCAGTTCTTC.

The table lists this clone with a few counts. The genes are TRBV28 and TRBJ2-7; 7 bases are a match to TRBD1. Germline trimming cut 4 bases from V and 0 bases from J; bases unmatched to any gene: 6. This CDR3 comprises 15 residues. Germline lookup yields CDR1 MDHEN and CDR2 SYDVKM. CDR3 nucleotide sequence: TGTGCCAGCAGTTCAGCCGGGACAGCCTCCTACGAGCAGTACTTC. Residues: CASSSAGTASYEQYF.

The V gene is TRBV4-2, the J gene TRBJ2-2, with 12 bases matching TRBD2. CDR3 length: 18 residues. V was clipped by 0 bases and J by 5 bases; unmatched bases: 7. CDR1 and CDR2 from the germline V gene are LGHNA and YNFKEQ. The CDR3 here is CASSQDSLAGGRTGELFF. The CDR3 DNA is TGTGCCAGCAGCCAAGATTCCCTAGCGGGAGGGAGGACCGGGGAGCTGTTTTTT.

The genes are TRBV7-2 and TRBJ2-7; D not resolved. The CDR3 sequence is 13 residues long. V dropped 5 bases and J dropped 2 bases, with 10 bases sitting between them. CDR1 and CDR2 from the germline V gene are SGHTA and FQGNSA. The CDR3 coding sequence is TGTGCCAGCAGCCCCCCAGGCCCCTACGAGCAGTACTTC. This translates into CASSPPGPYEQYF.

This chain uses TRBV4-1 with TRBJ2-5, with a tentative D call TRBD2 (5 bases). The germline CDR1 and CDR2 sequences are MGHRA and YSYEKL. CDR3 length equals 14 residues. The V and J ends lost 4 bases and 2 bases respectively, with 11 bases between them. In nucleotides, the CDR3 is TGCGCCAGCAGCCGTCAGGAGCGGCAAGAGACCCAGTACTTC. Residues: CASSRQERQETQYF.

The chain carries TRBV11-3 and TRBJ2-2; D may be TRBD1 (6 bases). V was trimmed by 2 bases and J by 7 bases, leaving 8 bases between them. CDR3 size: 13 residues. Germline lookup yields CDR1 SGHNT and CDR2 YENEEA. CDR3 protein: CASSLRGNGELFF. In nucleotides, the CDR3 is TGTGCCAGCAGCTTAAGGGGGAACGGGGAGCTGTTTTTT.

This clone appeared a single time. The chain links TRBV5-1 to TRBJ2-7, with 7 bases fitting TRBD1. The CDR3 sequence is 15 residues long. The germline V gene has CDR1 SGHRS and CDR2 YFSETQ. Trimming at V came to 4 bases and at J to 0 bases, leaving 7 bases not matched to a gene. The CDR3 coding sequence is TGCGCCAGCAGCCCAGGACAGGTTATCTCCTACGAGCAGTACTTC. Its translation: CASSPGQVISYEQYF.

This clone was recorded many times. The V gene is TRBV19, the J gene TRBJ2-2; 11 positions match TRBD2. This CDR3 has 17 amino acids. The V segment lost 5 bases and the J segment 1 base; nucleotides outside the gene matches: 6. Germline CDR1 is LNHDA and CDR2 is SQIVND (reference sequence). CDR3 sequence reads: CASSPHGTSGNTGELFF. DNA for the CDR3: TGTGCCAGTAGTCCCCACGGGACTAGCGGGAACACCGGGGAGCTGTTTTTT.

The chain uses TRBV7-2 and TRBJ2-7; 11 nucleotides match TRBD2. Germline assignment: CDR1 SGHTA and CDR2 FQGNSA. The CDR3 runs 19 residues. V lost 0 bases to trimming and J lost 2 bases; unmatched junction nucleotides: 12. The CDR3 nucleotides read TGTGCCAGCAGCTTAGCGTCCGGAGCCGGGACTAGCGGCACCTACGAGCAGTACTTC. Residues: CASSLASGAGTSGTYEQYF.

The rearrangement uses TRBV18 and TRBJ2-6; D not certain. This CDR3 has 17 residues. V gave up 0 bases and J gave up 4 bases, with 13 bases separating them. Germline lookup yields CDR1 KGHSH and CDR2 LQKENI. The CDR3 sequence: CASSPPELVPGANVLTF. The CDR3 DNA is TGTGCCAGCTCACCACCGGAGTTGGTTCCCGGGGCCAACGTCCTGACTTTC. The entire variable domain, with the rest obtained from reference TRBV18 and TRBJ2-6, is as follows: NAGVMQNPRHLVRRRGQEARLRCSPMKGHSHVYWYRQLPEEGLKFMVYLQKENIIDESGMPKERFSAEFPKEGPSILRIQQVVRGDSAAYFCASSPPELVPGANVLTFGAGSRLTVL.

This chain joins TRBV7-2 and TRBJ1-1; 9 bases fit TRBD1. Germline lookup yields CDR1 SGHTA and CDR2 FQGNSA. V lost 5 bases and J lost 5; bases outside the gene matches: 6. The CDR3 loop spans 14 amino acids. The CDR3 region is CASSLTGGATEAFF. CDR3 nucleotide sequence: TGTGCCAGCAGCCTCACAGGGGGCGCGACTGAAGCTTTCTTT. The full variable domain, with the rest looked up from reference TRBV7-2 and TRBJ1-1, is GAGVSQSPSNKVTEKGKDVELRCDPISGHTALYWYRQSLGQGLEFLIYFQGNSAPDKSGLPSDRFSAERTGGSVSTLTIQRTQQEDSAVYLCASSLTGGATEAFFGQGTRLTVV.

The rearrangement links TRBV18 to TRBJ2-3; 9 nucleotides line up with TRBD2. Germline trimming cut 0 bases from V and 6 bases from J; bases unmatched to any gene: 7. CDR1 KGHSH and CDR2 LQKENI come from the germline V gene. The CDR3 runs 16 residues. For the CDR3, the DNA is TGTGCCAGCTCACCACCTAGCGGGAGACCAACCGATACGCAGTATTTT. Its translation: CASSPPSGRPTDTQYF.

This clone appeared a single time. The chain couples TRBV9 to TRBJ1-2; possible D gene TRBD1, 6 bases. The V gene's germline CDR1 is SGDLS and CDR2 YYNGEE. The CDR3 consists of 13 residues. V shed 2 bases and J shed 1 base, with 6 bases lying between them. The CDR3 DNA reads TGTGCCAGCAGCGTGGACAGTAACTATGGCTACACCTTC. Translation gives CASSVDSNYGYTF.

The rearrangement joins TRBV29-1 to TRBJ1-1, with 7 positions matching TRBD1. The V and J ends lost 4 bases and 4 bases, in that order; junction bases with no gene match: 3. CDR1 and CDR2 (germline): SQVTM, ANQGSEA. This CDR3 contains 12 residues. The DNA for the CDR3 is TGCAGCGTTGTGAGGGGGCTCACTGAAGCTTTCTTT. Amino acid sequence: CSVVRGLTEAFF. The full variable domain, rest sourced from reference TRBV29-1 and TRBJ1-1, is SAVISQKPSRDICQRGTSLTIQCQVDSQVTMMFWYRQQPGQSLTLIATANQGSEATYESGFVIDKFPISRPNLTFSTLTVSNMSPEDSSIYLCSVVRGLTEAFFGQGTRLTVV.

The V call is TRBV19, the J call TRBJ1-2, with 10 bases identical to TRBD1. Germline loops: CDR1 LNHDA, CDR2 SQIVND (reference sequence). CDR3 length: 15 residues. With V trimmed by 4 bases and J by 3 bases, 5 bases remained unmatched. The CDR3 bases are TGTGCCAGTAGTAACTGGACAGGGGGGGACTATGGCTACACCTTC. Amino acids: CASSNWTGGDYGYTF.

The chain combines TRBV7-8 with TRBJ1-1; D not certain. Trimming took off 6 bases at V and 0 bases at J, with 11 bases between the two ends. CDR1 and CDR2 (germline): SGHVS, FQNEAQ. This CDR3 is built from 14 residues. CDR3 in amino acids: CASRSRKMNTEAFF. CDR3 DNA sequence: TGTGCCAGCAGGTCGAGGAAGATGAACACTGAAGCTTTCTTT.

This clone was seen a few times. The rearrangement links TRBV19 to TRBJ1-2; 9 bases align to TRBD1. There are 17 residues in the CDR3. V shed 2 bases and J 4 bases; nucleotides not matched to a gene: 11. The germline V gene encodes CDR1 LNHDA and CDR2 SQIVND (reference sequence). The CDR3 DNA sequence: TGTGCCAGTAGTATACGACGGGACAGGGAATTGACCTATGGCTACACCTTC. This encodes CASSIRRDRELTYGYTF.

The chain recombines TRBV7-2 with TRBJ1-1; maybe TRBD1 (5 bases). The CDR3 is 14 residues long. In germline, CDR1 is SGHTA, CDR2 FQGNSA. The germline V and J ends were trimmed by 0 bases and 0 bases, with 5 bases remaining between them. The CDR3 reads CASSLARVNTEAFF. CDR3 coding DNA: TGTGCCAGCAGCTTAGCCAGGGTGAACACTGAAGCTTTCTTT.

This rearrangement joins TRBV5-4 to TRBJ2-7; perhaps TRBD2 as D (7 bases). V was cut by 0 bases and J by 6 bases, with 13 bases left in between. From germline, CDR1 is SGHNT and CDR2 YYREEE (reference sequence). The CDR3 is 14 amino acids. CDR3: CASSLEGGDREQYF. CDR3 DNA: TGTGCCAGCAGCTTGGAGGGGGGGGATCGCGAGCAGTACTTC.

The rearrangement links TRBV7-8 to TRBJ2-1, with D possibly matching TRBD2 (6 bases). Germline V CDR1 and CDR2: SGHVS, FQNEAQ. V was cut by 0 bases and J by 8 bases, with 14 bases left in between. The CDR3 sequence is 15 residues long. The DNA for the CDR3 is TGTGCCAGCAGCTTAGCGGGTAGGGACTTGGATGAGCAGTTCTTC. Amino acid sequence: CASSLAGRDLDEQFF.

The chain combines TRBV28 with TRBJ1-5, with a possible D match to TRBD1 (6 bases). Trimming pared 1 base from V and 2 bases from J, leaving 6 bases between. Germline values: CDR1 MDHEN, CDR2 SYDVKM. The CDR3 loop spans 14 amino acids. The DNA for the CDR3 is TGTGCCAGCAGTTTATACAGGGGCAATCAGCCCCAGCATTTT. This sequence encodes CASSLYRGNQPQHF.

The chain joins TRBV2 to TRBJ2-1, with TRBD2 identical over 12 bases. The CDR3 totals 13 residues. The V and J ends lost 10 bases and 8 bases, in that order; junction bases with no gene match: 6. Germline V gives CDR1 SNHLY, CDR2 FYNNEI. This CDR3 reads CATGLAGFDEQFF. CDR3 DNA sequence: TGTGCCACCGGACTAGCGGGATTCGATGAGCAGTTCTTC.

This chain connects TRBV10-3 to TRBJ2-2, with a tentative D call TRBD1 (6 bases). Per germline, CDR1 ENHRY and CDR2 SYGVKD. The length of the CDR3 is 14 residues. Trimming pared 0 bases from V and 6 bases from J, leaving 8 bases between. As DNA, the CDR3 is TGTGCCATCAGTGAGTCGCAGGGGCCCGGGGAGCTGTTTTTT. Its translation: CAISESQGPGELFF.

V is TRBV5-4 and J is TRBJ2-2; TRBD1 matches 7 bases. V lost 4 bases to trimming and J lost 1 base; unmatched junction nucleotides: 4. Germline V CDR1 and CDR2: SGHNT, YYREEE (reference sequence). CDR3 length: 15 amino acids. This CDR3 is CASSHGTENTGELFF. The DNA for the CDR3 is TGTGCCAGCAGCCATGGGACAGAGAACACCGGGGAGCTGTTTTTT.

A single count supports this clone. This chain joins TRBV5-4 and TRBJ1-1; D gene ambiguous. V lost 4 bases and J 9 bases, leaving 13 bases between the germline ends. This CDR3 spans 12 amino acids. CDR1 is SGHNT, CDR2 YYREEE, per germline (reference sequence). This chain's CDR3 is CASSGTDYQAFF. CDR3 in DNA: TGTGCCAGCAGCGGTACAGATTACCAAGCTTTCTTT.

DNA for the CDR3: TGCGCCAGCAGCCCCCGACTAGCGGGAGGGCCGGGAGAGCAGTACTTC. Its protein product is CASSPRLAGGPGEQYF. J is TRBJ2-7 and V is TRBV5-1; 14 bases are shared with TRBD2. Per germline, CDR1 SGHRS and CDR2 YFSETQ. This CDR3 has 16 amino acids. The V and J ends lost 4 bases and 7 bases, in that order; junction bases with no gene match: 10. The full variable domain, its missing parts supplied by reference TRBV5-1 and TRBJ2-7, is KAGVTQTPRYLIKTRGQQVTLSCSPISGHRSVSWYQQTPGQGLQFLFEYFSETQRNKGNFPGRFSGRQFSNSRSEMNVSTLELGDSALYLCASSPRLAGGPGEQYFGPGTRLTVT.

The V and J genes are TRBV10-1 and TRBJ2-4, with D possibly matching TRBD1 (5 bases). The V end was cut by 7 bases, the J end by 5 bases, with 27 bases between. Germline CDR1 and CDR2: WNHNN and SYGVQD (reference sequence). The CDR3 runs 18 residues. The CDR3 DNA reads TGCGCCAGCATTCGTTTTGACGACAATACAGGTAGGGAAAACATTCAGTACTTC. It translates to CASIRFDDNTGRENIQYF.